The following is a TCR beta chain sequence with its context. The target of this receptor is not known. No much larger clonotype is one base removed from it; base qualities were not supplied. In the multiplex PCR, 52 forward TRBV primers and 13 reverse TRBJ primers were used, and assay-based and computational corrections were applied for amplification bias. Within the immunoSEQ assay, multiplex PCR amplified rearranged TRB loci from genomic DNA. TRB amplicons were sequenced on an Illumina HiSeq platform. As for the original processing: Raw sequences were error-filtered and aligned to reference gene sequences by custom algorithms, then analyzed with the immunoSEQ online tools. Frequencies of productive and nonproductive TRB rearrangements were evaluated among both unique and total sequences. The likelihood of self-reactivity was estimated by examining two features, hydrophobicity and amino acid composition, of TRB CDR3 positions 6 and 7. For group comparisons, t tests, Mann-Whitney tests or two-way ANOVA were performed in Prism software. What TCRdb holds here is the immuneACCESS table cut down to in-frame rearrangements. Part of the clones is not present; checked against another copy, under half of the missing clones reflect an unresolved V gene, and the others are unexplained. V and J calls and clone size follow that table, whereas D and trimming were derived from the DNA. This sample is represented by about 32,000 clones; approximately 89% of them were singletons. The leading ten clones occupy about 2.4% of the sample.

Evidence of autoimmunity was present in all CD3G-deficient patients, and the autoimmunity was more severe in two of the patients. Patients ranged from 2 to 39 years of age at testing and had reduced naive and increased memory CD4+ and CD8+ T-cell proportions. CD4+ cells were FACS-sorted into CD25-high CD127-low regulatory T cells and CD25-low CD127-high conventional CD4+ T cells. Roughly 6 individuals with CD3G deficiency were included in the patient group. An international network of physicians spanning the United States, Europe and Asia provided the patient samples and clinical data. Peripheral blood mononuclear cells were isolated by Ficoll density separation. The data were taken from a study of regulatory T cells (dated by TCRdb to 2016 to 2018). Notes on the research overall: The study compared T-cell receptor beta repertoires of sorted regulatory, conventional CD4+ and CD8+ T cells between CD3G-deficient patients and healthy controls.

From a lookup of the germline V gene, CDR1 and CDR2 are MDHEN and SYDVKM. From the cysteine up to the phenylalanine, the CDR3 has a length of 17 residues. Only the CDR3 portion is preserved as DNA: 51 bases, with reading frame beginning at the first base. Unmatched junction bases come to 15, with V trimmed by 5 bases and J by 4 bases. General conclusions and limits of the study: Restricted unique TRB V-J pairs and skewed V and J gene usage were observed in patient repertoires, most markedly in regulatory T cells. Hydrophobic residues at CDR3 positions 6 and 7 were enriched in conventional CD4+ T cells from CD3G-deficient patients, suggesting more self-reactive specificities.

The chain links TRBV28 with TRBJ2-3; TRBD2 agrees with 7 junctional bases. Specimen: conventional CD4+ T cells sorted from blood. The sequence was collected from a young adult with CD3G deficiency. The DNA sequence is TGTGCCAGCAGTGGCCACCGACTAGCAGGGTCCCCAGATACGCAGTATTTT. The encoded protein is CASSGHRLAGSPDTQYF.